This is a list of T cell receptor beta chains from one sample in a study of blood T cell repertoires in COVID-19. Libraries were prepared by immunoSEQ multiplex PCR; TCRdb keeps only in-frame clonotypes and omits some of them. The sample lists approximately 290,000 clones; 65% to 85% were seen once. The sample was peripheral blood. The receptors originated from a person between 65 and 80 years old with COVID-19, enrolled during active disease. Each CDR3 is given with its conserved first and last residue. The order of the fields is clone size, V gene, J gene, D gene, CDR3 protein, CDR3 DNA. The D gene is left open where the match is weak. Expanded clones get a size class; other rows say once, few or many, or leave the size out.

size: NA
V: TRBV3-1/TRBV3-2
J: TRBJ2-1
D: TRBD2
CDR3: CASSHHLAGGYNEQFF
DNA: TGTGCCAGCAGCCACCATCTAGCGGGTGGTTACAATGAGCAGTTCTTC

size: NA
V: TRBV29-1
J: TRBJ1-2
D: TRBD1
CDR3: CSVEDYMTGVYGYTF
DNA: TGCAGCGTTGAAGACTATATGACAGGGGTTTATGGCTACACCTTC

size: NA
V: TRBV6-2/TRBV6-3
J: TRBJ2-7
D: NA
CDR3: CASSYEGNHEQYF
DNA: TGTGCCAGCAGTTACGAGGGTAACCACGAGCAGTACTTC

size: NA
V: TRBV15
J: TRBJ1-1
D: NA
CDR3: CATSRTVAEAFF
DNA: TGTGCCACCAGCAGAACAGTGGCTGAAGCTTTCTTT

size: few
V: TRBV4-1
J: TRBJ1-4
D: TRBD1
CDR3: CASSSGQGGEKLFF
DNA: TGCGCCAGCAGCTCCGGACAGGGGGGCGAAAAACTGTTTTTT

size: NA
V: TRBV29-1
J: TRBJ2-3
D: NA
CDR3: CSVLVDTQYF
DNA: TGCAGCGTTTTAGTAGATACGCAGTATTTT

size: NA
V: TRBV7-2
J: TRBJ2-1
D: TRBD2
CDR3: CASSRTSGKKGEQFF
DNA: TGTGCCAGCAGCCGGACTAGCGGGAAAAAGGGTGAGCAGTTCTTC

size: NA
V: TRBV10-1
J: TRBJ1-3
D: TRBD1
CDR3: CASQRGTGGNVSGNTIYF
DNA: TGCGCCAGCCAACGTGGGACAGGGGGAAATGTATCTGGAAACACCATATATTTT

size: NA
V: TRBV6-5
J: TRBJ1-4
D: NA
CDR3: CASSSTGPKVAAFF
DNA: TGTGCCAGCAGTAGTACAGGGCCCAAGGTTGCGGCGTTTTTT

size: NA
V: TRBV5-6
J: TRBJ2-2
D: TRBD2
CDR3: CASSLVSGRFSGELFF
DNA: TGTGCCAGCAGCTTGGTTTCCGGGAGGTTCTCCGGGGAGCTGTTTTTT

size: NA
V: TRBV7-3
J: TRBJ2-2
D: NA
CDR3: CASSLGPQTNTGELFF
DNA: TGTGCCAGCAGCTTAGGCCCGCAGACGAACACCGGGGAGCTGTTTTTT

size: NA
V: TRBV6-4
J: TRBJ2-1
D: TRBD2
CDR3: CASSERLAGYNEQFF
DNA: TGTGCCAGCAGTGAGCGACTAGCGGGATATAATGAGCAGTTCTTC

size: few
V: TRBV2
J: TRBJ1-4
D: NA
CDR3: CASRSPGAAEEKLFF
DNA: TGTGCCAGCAGGAGTCCAGGGGCGGCGGAGGAAAAACTGTTTTTT

size: NA
V: TRBV18
J: TRBJ2-7
D: TRBD2
CDR3: CASSPTSARGAEQYF
DNA: TGTGCCAGCTCACCTACTAGCGCCCGAGGGGCCGAGCAGTACTTC

size: NA
V: TRBV4-1
J: TRBJ2-6
D: NA
CDR3: CASSQGQGSGANVLTF
DNA: TGCGCCAGCAGCCAGGGACAAGGCTCTGGGGCCAACGTCCTGACTTTC

size: NA
V: TRBV7-2
J: TRBJ2-3
D: TRBD2
CDR3: CASSAGLAGGTDTQYF
DNA: TGTGCCAGCAGCGCAGGACTAGCGGGGGGGACAGATACGCAGTATTTT

size: NA
V: TRBV27
J: TRBJ1-2
D: TRBD1
CDR3: CASSPRQGGDYGYTF
DNA: TGTGCCAGCAGTCCTAGACAGGGAGGCGACTATGGCTACACCTTC

size: NA
V: TRBV7-9
J: TRBJ1-2
D: TRBD1
CDR3: CASSPNSGTGDKNGYTF
DNA: TGTGCCAGCAGCCCGAATTCCGGGACAGGCGATAAAAATGGCTACACCTTC

size: NA
V: TRBV27
J: TRBJ2-7
D: TRBD2
CDR3: CASSLAGDYEQYF
DNA: TGTGCCAGCAGTTTAGCGGGGGACTACGAGCAGTACTTC

size: NA
V: TRBV5-6
J: TRBJ2-2
D: TRBD2
CDR3: CASSPSAPSGSFDGELFF
DNA: TGTGCCAGCAGCCCATCCGCGCCCAGCGGGAGTTTCGACGGGGAGCTGTTTTTT

size: few
V: TRBV5-4
J: TRBJ2-7
D: NA
CDR3: CASSLSGNSYEQYF
DNA: TGTGCCAGCAGCCTTAGCGGTAACTCCTACGAGCAGTACTTC

size: NA
V: TRBV24-1
J: TRBJ2-3
D: NA
CDR3: CATSDVGAQDTQYF
DNA: TGTGCCACCAGTGACGTGGGGGCTCAGGATACGCAGTATTTT

size: few
V: TRBV25-1
J: TRBJ2-5
D: TRBD1
CDR3: CASTRDRVGETQYF
DNA: TGTGCCAGCACCAGGGACAGGGTTGGTGAGACCCAGTACTTC

size: few
V: TRBV11-3
J: TRBJ2-1
D: TRBD1
CDR3: CASSQIGTGRINEQFF
DNA: TGTGCCAGCAGCCAAATTGGGACAGGGAGAATCAATGAGCAGTTCTTC

size: NA
V: TRBV10-1
J: TRBJ2-2
D: TRBD1
CDR3: CASSGETGGTGELFF
DNA: TGCGCCAGCAGTGGTGAGACAGGGGGCACCGGGGAGCTGTTTTTT

size: NA
V: TRBV28
J: TRBJ1-2
D: NA
CDR3: CASTPSWRANYGYTF
DNA: TGTGCCAGCACCCCCTCCTGGAGAGCTAACTATGGCTACACCTTC

size: few
V: TRBV6-1
J: TRBJ2-7
D: TRBD1
CDR3: CASSEDRGRSEQYF
DNA: TGTGCCAGCAGCGAAGACAGGGGAAGGAGCGAGCAGTACTTC